Shown below are 21 T cell receptor beta chains from a single sample sequenced in a study of CD8+CD57+ T cells in acquired aplastic anemia. TCR beta VDJ and CDR3 were profiled, and genomic DNA was the template. TCRdb reprocessed the reads via MiXCR and lists one record per CDR3 protein. The table includes approximately 180,000 distinct CDR3 sequences, under 55% detected once. Patients selected for sequencing had displayed CD8+CD57+ cell expansion by flow cytometry. The material sequenced was sorted CD4+, CD8+, or CD8+CD57+ T cells (not recorded which) from PBMCs. The receptors shown here come from a human donor with aplastic anemia.

This clonotype was recorded at least ten times. The V and J genes are TRBV2 and TRBJ1-1; D perhaps matches TRBD1 (5 bases). This CDR3 has 13 amino acids. Trimming removed 6 bases from V and 0 bases from J, with 8 bases in between. Per the germline V gene, CDR1 is SNHLY and CDR2 is FYNNEI. The CDR3 DNA reads TGTGCCAGCAGGACAGTTATGAACACTGAAGCTTTCTTT. Its translation is CASRTVMNTEAFF.

This clonotype was counted ten times or more. J is TRBJ2-1 and V is TRBV29-1; 7 bases are shared with TRBD2. This CDR3 comprises 14 residues. CDR1 is SQVTM, CDR2 ANQGSEA, per germline. Unmatched junction bases numbered 15, after V lost 4 bases and J lost 12 bases. The CDR3 is CSVGQVGGTSSQFF. CDR3 nucleotide sequence: TGCAGCGTTGGGCAGGTGGGGGGGACCTCCTCGCAGTTCTTC.

The genes are TRBV7-9 and TRBJ1-2, with a possible D match to TRBD1 (5 bases). CDR3 length: 14 residues. The V and J ends lost 3 bases and 8 bases respectively, with 16 bases between them. Germline V gives CDR1 SEHNR, CDR2 FQNEAQ (reference sequence). The CDR3 DNA is TGTGCCAGCAGCTTGGGGGGACGGTTGGAAGGCTACACCTTC. Translated: CASSLGGRLEGYTF.

A few counts support this clonotype. The chain carries TRBV19 and TRBJ1-1, with D unclear. The germline V gene encodes CDR1 LNHDA and CDR2 SQIVND (reference sequence). V was trimmed by 4 bases and J by 8 bases, leaving 8 bases between them. The CDR3 sequence is 11 residues long. Written as DNA, the CDR3 is TGTGCCAGTAGTAGCGGACTGGAAGCTTTCTTT. It specifies CASSSGLEAFF.

The rearrangement links TRBV19 to TRBJ1-1; D might be TRBD1 (5 bases). The germline V gene encodes CDR1 LNHDA and CDR2 SQIVND (reference sequence). Deletions cut 3 bases from V and 3 bases from J, with 8 bases between. The CDR3 runs 13 residues. This CDR3 is CASSIREYTEAFF. The CDR3 bases are TGTGCCAGTAGTATCAGGGAATACACTGAAGCTTTCTTT.

This clonotype was counted at least ten times. The chain uses TRBV6-5 and TRBJ2-2, with TRBD2 matching 14 bases. V was clipped by 4 bases and J by 8 bases; unmatched bases: 6. The CDR3 loop spans 16 amino acids. Per the germline V gene, CDR1 is MNHEY and CDR2 is SVGAGI. For the CDR3, the DNA is TGTGCCAGCAGTTCGCCGGGACTAGCGGGGGTGGGGGAGCTGTTTTTT. This gives the protein CASSSPGLAGVGELFF.

The chain is built from TRBV7-6 and TRBJ2-2; 9 bases fit TRBD1. With 5 bases clipped from V and 5 bases from J, the junction kept 3 bases outside the gene matches. Germline CDR1 reads SGHVS; CDR2 reads FNYEAQ. This CDR3 comprises 14 residues. CDR3 DNA sequence: TGTGCCAGCAGCGTAGGACAGGGGACCGGGGAGCTGTTTTTT. Translating gives CASSVGQGTGELFF.

The V call is TRBV2, the J call TRBJ1-6; a possible D gene is TRBD1 (5 bases). In germline, CDR1 is SNHLY, CDR2 FYNNEI. V was shortened by 10 bases and J by 0 bases, with 7 bases between the two germline ends. This CDR3 contains 13 residues. CDR3 residues: CATGLSYNSPLHF. The CDR3, as DNA: TGTGCCACAGGGCTCTCCTATAATTCACCCCTCCACTTT.

In this sample, this clonotype turned up a few times. The chain employs TRBV24-1 and TRBJ1-2; the D is unclear. The CDR3 contains 13 residues. Germline CDR1 and CDR2: KGHDR and SFDVKD. V was pared by 5 bases and J by 4 bases, with 10 bases between. CDR3 sequence (DNA): TGTGCCACCAGTGCCGGACTCCGCTATGGCTACACCTTC. Amino acids: CATSAGLRYGYTF.

The chain couples TRBV5-1 to TRBJ1-3; D remains unclear. V was shortened by 4 bases and J by 1 base, with 18 bases between the two germline ends. Germline lookup yields CDR1 SGHRS and CDR2 YFSETQ. This CDR3 spans 17 amino acids. Written as DNA, the CDR3 is TGCGCCAGCAGCCTTGGCGGTTCAATGGGGTCTGGAAACACCATATATTTT. This encodes CASSLGGSMGSGNTIYF.

The chain recombines TRBV7-2 with TRBJ2-3; 9 bases align to TRBD2. The CDR3 sequence is 14 residues long. Unmatched junction bases numbered 7, after V lost 5 bases and J lost 7 bases. Germline CDR1 reads SGHTA; CDR2 reads FQGNSA. CDR3 in amino acids: CASSPGTSHNTQYF. The CDR3 region has the DNA TGTGCCAGCAGCCCGGGGACTAGCCATAATACGCAGTATTTT.

This clonotype was picked up one time. This chain connects TRBV11-2 to TRBJ2-3, with 8 bases lining up with TRBD2. The CDR3 sequence is 15 residues long. V shed 5 bases and J 0 bases; nucleotides not matched to a gene: 4. Germline values: CDR1 SGHAT, CDR2 FQNNGV. The CDR3 protein is CASSHTSGSTDTQYF. DNA for the CDR3: TGTGCCAGCAGCCATACTAGCGGTAGCACAGATACGCAGTATTTT. Full variable domain (remainder filled in from reference TRBV11-2 and TRBJ2-3): EAGVAQSPRYKIIEKRQSVAFWCNPISGHATLYWYQQILGQGPKLLIQFQNNGVVDDSQLPKDRFSAERLKGVDSTLKIQPAKLEDSAVYLCASSHTSGSTDTQYFGPGTRLTVL.

This clonotype showed up many times. This CDR3 is CASTRTGGVYGYTF. The CDR3 DNA reads as TGTGCCAGCACCCGGACAGGGGGCGTCTATGGCTACACCTTC. J is TRBJ1-2 and V is TRBV12-3 or TRBV12-4; TRBD1 aligns across 11 bases. The CDR3 loop spans 14 amino acids. V was pared by 7 bases and J by 4 bases, with 5 bases of the junction left unmatched.

In its sample, this clonotype was seen many times. The chain uses TRBV19 and TRBJ1-5; D unresolved. CDR3 size: 14 residues. Looked up from germline, CDR1 is LNHDA and CDR2 is SQIVND (reference sequence). The ends were cut back, 7 bases at V and 0 bases at J, with 10 bases in the middle. CDR3 protein: CASKGRNSNQPQHF. The CDR3 DNA reads TGTGCCAGTAAAGGACGGAATAGCAATCAGCCCCAGCATTTT.

This clonotype showed up many times. This rearrangement joins TRBV6-2 or TRBV6-3 to TRBJ2-5; perhaps TRBD1 as D (6 bases). There are 13 residues in the CDR3. Between the trimmed V and J ends, which lost 7 bases and 5 bases, there was a span of 14 bases. The germline V gene encodes CDR1 MNHEY and CDR2 SVGEGT. The CDR3 region is CASTRDTRETQYF. The CDR3 DNA is TGTGCCAGCACCCGGGACACGCGGGAGACCCAGTACTTC.

Concerning this clonotype: Since a much larger clone is just one base distant, this may be a read error. The chain is built from TRBV27 and TRBJ2-7; either TRBD1 or TRBD2 may supply D (5 bases each). The CDR3 length is 15 residues. Germline CDR1 is MNHEY and CDR2 is SMNVEV (reference sequence). The chain's CDR3 is CAGSYRRGDLYEQYF. Here the CDR3 DNA reads TGTGCCGGCAGTTATCGGCGAGGGGATCTCTACGAGCAGTACTTC.

This clonotype was seen only a few times. This chain joins TRBV25-1 and TRBJ1-1; D not resolved. The CDR3 runs 12 residues. CDR1 and CDR2 from the germline V gene are MGHDK and SYGVNS. V lost 10 bases and J 0 bases, leaving 9 bases between the germline ends. Here the CDR3 reads CATIGLNTEAFF. CDR3 coding DNA: TGTGCCACTATTGGTCTGAACACTGAAGCTTTCTTT. The variable domain in full, with the rest retrieved from reference TRBV25-1 and TRBJ1-1, is EADIYQTPRYLVIGTGKKITLECSQTMGHDKMYWYQQDPGMELHLIHYSYGVNSTEKGDLSSESTVSRIRTEHFPLTLESARPSHTSQYLCATIGLNTEAFFGQGTRLTVV.

This clonotype was observed at least ten times. The chain carries TRBV19 and TRBJ1-2; 8 positions agree with TRBD1. Germline V gene lookup returns CDR1 LNHDA and CDR2 SQIVND (reference sequence). This CDR3 contains 13 residues. V was pared by 9 bases and J by 1 base, with 4 bases of the junction left unmatched. The CDR3 nucleotides read TGTGCCAGCGGACAGGGCTTTAACTATGGCTACACCTTC. Encoded protein: CASGQGFNYGYTF.

V and J are TRBV10-3 and TRBJ2-2; D ambiguous. Trimming cost V 6 bases and J 5 bases, with 7 bases left between them. The CDR3 is made up of 12 amino acids. The germline V gene has CDR1 ENHRY and CDR2 SYGVKD. The CDR3 DNA follows: TGTGCCATCAGGACATCAACCGGGGAGCTGTTTTTT. It is translated as CAIRTSTGELFF.

Of note for this clonotype: Being one base from a much bigger clone, this may be a read error. This CDR3 is CAISLWAGTEAFF. Here the CDR3 DNA reads TGTGCCATCAGTTTATGGGCCGGCACTGAAGCTTTCTTT. The V call is TRBV10-3, the J call TRBJ1-1; D is unresolved. The germline V gene has CDR1 ENHRY and CDR2 SYGVKD. The CDR3 contains 13 residues. Trimming took 5 bases from V and 4 from J, leaving 11 bases between them.

The chain combines TRBV19 with TRBJ1-6, with unresolved D. The V gene lost 5 bases and the J gene lost 9 bases, with 11 bases spanning the gap. Germline V gene lookup returns CDR1 LNHDA and CDR2 SQIVND (reference sequence). The length of the CDR3 is 13 residues. The CDR3 spells CASSLERVSPLHF. As DNA, the CDR3 is TGTGCCAGTAGTCTTGAGAGGGTTTCACCCCTCCACTTT.